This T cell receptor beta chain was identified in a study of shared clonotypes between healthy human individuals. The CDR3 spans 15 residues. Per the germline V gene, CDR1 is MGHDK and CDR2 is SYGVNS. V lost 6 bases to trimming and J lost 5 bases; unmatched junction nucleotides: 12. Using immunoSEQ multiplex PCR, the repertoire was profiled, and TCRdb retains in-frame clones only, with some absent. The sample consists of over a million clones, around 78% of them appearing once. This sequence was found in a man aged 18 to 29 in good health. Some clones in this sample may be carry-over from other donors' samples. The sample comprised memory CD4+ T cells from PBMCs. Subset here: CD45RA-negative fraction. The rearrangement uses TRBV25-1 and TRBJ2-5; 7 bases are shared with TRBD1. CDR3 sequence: CASSHRTGWEETQYF. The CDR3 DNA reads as TGTGCCAGCAGCCACAGGACAGGATGGGAGGAGACCCAGTACTTC.